One T cell receptor beta chain is described in this entry. Its antigen specificity is not known. No much larger clonotype is one base removed from it; base qualities were not supplied. In the germline V gene (reference sequence), CDR1 corresponds to MNHEY and CDR2 to SMNVEV. Trimming removed 4 bases from V and 4 bases from J; the gene matches leave 5 bases unexplained. The CDR3 measures 16 amino acids from cysteine to phenylalanine. The kept DNA is CDR3 alone, 48 bases in frame from the first base. The data belong to a study of cytotoxic CD8 clonotypes in ibrutinib-treated CLL (dated by TCRdb to the early 2020s). In terms of the full investigation: The cohort was composed of 10 to 11 relapsed/refractory and 15 treatment-naive patients; IGHV unmutated status was identified in around 17 patients. Responses were partial in 24 patients and complete in 2; after median around 66 months follow-up, roughly 15 stayed in remission and 12 progressed. All remission and progressive disease samples were collected while patients were still receiving ibrutinib. Response samples were obtained after a median of around 11 months of treatment, with a range of roughly 6 to 40 months. Of the 86 people in the trial, about 27 had longitudinal samples available. Samples averaged approximately 260,000 productive templates and approximately 100,000 productive rearrangements. Cryopreserved peripheral blood mononuclear cells were collected at three points: before therapy, at response, and at either sustained remission or disease progression.

The sample's time point label is to be understood as: approximately eleven months on ibrutinib. For TCR beta library preparation, about 2.1 micrograms of genomic DNA were extracted from the cryopreserved PBMCs. Longitudinal blood samples from CLL patients on ibrutinib monotherapy were analyzed using high-throughput TCR beta sequencing. The patients took part in an open-label, single-center phase 2 trial of ibrutinib monotherapy. The research as a whole found: Sustained-remission and progressing patients did not have matched sampling times, and lymph node repertoires were not examined. Clonality rose at ibrutinib response, remained stable during sustained remission, and dropped back toward baseline at progression. Public clonotypes were found to be uncommon and were observed to contract or remain stable during treatment; the increase in clonality was shown to reflect expansion of private clonotypes at ibrutinib response. Baseline clonality exceeded that of age-matched healthy donors and correlated strongly with circulating CD8+ T-cell counts.

The goal of deep resolution MiSeq sequencing was a depth between 1 in 1 million and 1 in 200,000 T cells, and coverage averaged 10x per clonotype. The immunoSEQ hsTCRB Kit was used to generate the TCR beta libraries. The source study handled its data this way. The data were analyzed with ImmunoSEQ Analyzer and ImmunoSEQ Data Assistant, and V, D and J gene assignments followed IMGT definitions. Clonality, with values ranging from 0 to 1, was calculated as one minus the normalized Shannon entropy of productive rearrangement frequencies. Only overrepresented clonotypes making up at least 0.05% of the repertoire of each patient were included in the public clonotype analysis. Approximately 14 age-matched healthy donor repertoires from immuneACCESS served as clonality controls. The immuneACCESS repertoire file appears here via TCRdb, limited to in-frame rearrangements. These files lack a portion of the clones; in checked studies, under half of the deficit traces to unresolved V genes, and the cause of the others is not known. V and J calls and clone size are as listed in that table; D and trimming were resolved from the DNA. The sample table lists more than 200,000 clones, 79% of them with a count of one. Together, the top ten hold about an eighth of the sample.

The chain is encoded by TRBV27 joined to TRBJ2-4, with TRBD2 identical over 12 junction bases. This TCR was recovered from a human donor with chronic lymphocytic leukemia. The specimen was PBMCs, collected after 12 months of ibrutinib treatment. The sequence in DNA is TGTGCCAGCAGTTCCCTCGGGACTAGCGGGAAAAACATTCAGTACTTC. It is translated as CASSSLGTSGKNIQYF.